The 26 T cell receptor beta chains below all came from one sample that was sequenced in a study of blood T cell repertoires in COVID-19. Profiling relied on immunoSEQ multiplex PCR, and the TCRdb table lists in-frame clones only, not all of them. This repertoire shows roughly 41,000 clones, 84% found once; its top ten account for about 1.5%. The sample comprised peripheral blood. Receptor source: a man aged 55 to 70 with COVID-19, enrolled during active disease.

The genes are TRBV5-6 and TRBJ2-1; weak D call: TRBD2 (6 bases). The germline gives CDR1 SGHDT, CDR2 YYEEEE. With 4 bases removed from V and 1 base from J, the gap between germline ends came to 15 bases. This CDR3 has 16 amino acids. DNA of the CDR3: TGTGCCAGCAGCCCTGGGGGGAGAGGGTCCTACAATGAGCAGTTCTTC. This encodes CASSPGGRGSYNEQFF.

The chain has TRBV28 and TRBJ2-7; D unclear. V dropped 9 bases and J dropped 2 bases, with 17 bases sitting between them. Germline-derived CDR1 and CDR2 are MDHEN and SYDVKM. This CDR3 region has 14 residues. In nucleotides, the CDR3 is TGTGCCAGTTTCGGGTTCACCGATACCTACGAGCAGTACTTC. This translates into CASFGFTDTYEQYF.

There are a few counts of this clone. The CDR3 is CAWSISAGVYGYTF. CDR3 DNA: TGTGCCTGGAGTATTTCGGCAGGCGTCTATGGCTACACCTTC. This sequence joins TRBV30 and TRBJ1-2; D unclear. Per the germline V gene, CDR1 is GTSNPN and CDR2 is SVGIG (reference sequence). V was trimmed by 2 bases and J by 4 bases, leaving 14 bases between them. The CDR3 sequence is 14 residues long.

The chain combines TRBV2 with TRBJ2-7; D gene uncertain. V was trimmed by 3 bases and J by 0 bases, leaving 18 bases between them. This CDR3 has 17 residues. In germline, CDR1 is SNHLY, CDR2 FYNNEI. CDR3 bases: TGTGCCAGCAGTGAGGCCCCCTTAGACTCCAGCTCCTACGAGCAGTACTTC. It translates to CASSEAPLDSSSYEQYF.

The chain couples TRBV11-2 to TRBJ2-1; 9 bases map to TRBD2. The length of the CDR3 is 17 residues. The germline V gene encodes CDR1 SGHAT and CDR2 FQNNGV. Trimming took 5 bases from V and 0 from J; bases not matched to a gene: 8. The CDR3 region is CASSPRAGGSSYNEQFF. CDR3 DNA: TGTGCCAGCAGCCCACGAGCGGGAGGTAGCTCCTACAATGAGCAGTTCTTC.

The chain has TRBV5-6 and TRBJ1-2; 7 bases are shared with TRBD1. J was trimmed by 5 bases and V by 3 bases; bases with no gene match: 7. The V gene's germline CDR1 is SGHDT and CDR2 YYEEEE. CDR3 length equals 14 residues. The CDR3 region has the DNA TGTGCCAGCAGCTCCGCCGGGACAGAGTATGGCTACACCTTC. It specifies CASSSAGTEYGYTF.

The V call is TRBV7-8, the J call TRBJ1-1, with 7 bases lining up with TRBD1. The CDR3 sequence is 14 residues long. Germline CDR1 and CDR2: SGHVS and FQNEAQ. V trimming: 5 bases; J trimming: 4 bases; junction bases outside the gene matches: 7. The CDR3 is CASSPRGTVTEAFF. The DNA for the CDR3 is TGTGCCAGCAGCCCACGGGGGACAGTCACTGAAGCTTTCTTT.

The genes are TRBV19 and TRBJ1-5; D gene ambiguous. The CDR3 has 13 residues. The germline V gene encodes CDR1 LNHDA and CDR2 SQIVND (reference sequence). V dropped 4 bases and J dropped 5 bases, with 9 bases sitting between them. CDR3 sequence (DNA): TGTGCCAGTAGTAGGGGAGTAGATCAGCCCCAGCATTTT. It specifies CASSRGVDQPQHF. Full variable domain (remainder filled in from reference TRBV19 and TRBJ1-5): DGGITQSPKYLFRKEGQNVTLSCEQNLNHDAMYWYRQDPGQGLRLIYYSQIVNDFQKGDIAEGYSVSREKKESFPLTVTSAQKNPTAFYLCASSRGVDQPQHFGDGTRLSIL.

The chain links TRBV18 to TRBJ2-1, with a possible D match to TRBD2 (5 bases). The V end was cut by 8 bases, the J end by 10 bases, with 12 bases between. CDR3 size: 11 residues. Germline values: CDR1 KGHSH, CDR2 LQKENI. CDR3 residues: CASQGSGEQFF. The CDR3, as DNA: TGTGCCAGCCAAGGGAGCGGAGAGCAGTTCTTC.

The V gene is TRBV13, the J gene TRBJ1-2; TRBD1 matches 11 bases. V lost 1 base and J lost 8; bases outside the gene matches: 9. CDR3 length: 16 residues. The germline CDR1 and CDR2 sequences are PRHDT and FYEKMQ (reference sequence). CDR3 sequence: CASSLARDRGVRGYTF. In nucleotides, the CDR3 is TGTGCCAGCAGCTTAGCCCGGGACAGGGGGGTGAGAGGCTACACCTTC.

CDR3 in amino acids: CASSQETYQPQHF. The CDR3 region has the DNA TGCGCCAGCAGCCAAGAAACTTATCAGCCCCAGCATTTT. V and J are TRBV4-3 and TRBJ1-5; D remains ambiguous. Germline V lookup: CDR1 LGHNA, CDR2 YSLEER. This CDR3 has 13 residues. V shed 0 bases and J shed 5 bases, with 5 bases lying between them.

The chain combines TRBV19 with TRBJ2-7, with 7 positions matching TRBD1. Germline CDR1 and CDR2: LNHDA and SQIVND (reference sequence). V dropped 4 bases and J dropped 1; count of bases not matched to a gene: 7. The CDR3 runs to 15 residues. The CDR3 DNA sequence: TGTGCCAGTAGTAGGGGACAGTTGATATCCTACGAGCAGTACTTC. It translates to CASSRGQLISYEQYF.

This chain uses TRBV3-1 (or the pseudogene TRBV3-2) with TRBJ1-1, with TRBD1 matching over 7 bases. The CDR3 totals 14 residues. V gave up 2 bases and J gave up 8 bases; unmatched junction bases: 8. CDR1 and CDR2 (germline): LGHDT, YNNKEL (reference sequence). The CDR3 DNA reads as TGTGCCAGCAGCCAAACGGGGGGGGACAGAGAAGCTTTCTTT. Protein product: CASSQTGGDREAFF.

The V gene is TRBV6-5, the J gene TRBJ1-5; tentative D call: TRBD1 (5 bases). The V and J ends lost 0 bases and 7 bases respectively, with 13 bases between them. This CDR3 is 15 amino acids long. Germline V gene data show CDR1 as MNHEY and CDR2 as SVGAGI. The CDR3 spells CASSYSSGTGQPQHF. The CDR3 DNA is TGTGCCAGCAGTTACTCGAGTGGGACTGGCCAGCCCCAGCATTTT.

The CDR3 sequence is CASSDSYGYTF. The CDR3 region has the DNA TGTGCCAGCAGTGACAGCTATGGCTACACCTTC. The V and J genes are TRBV6-1 and TRBJ1-2, with D unresolved. V was clipped by 3 bases and J by 4 bases, with 3 bases between them. Germline CDR1 is MNHNS and CDR2 is SASEGT. The CDR3 is 11 amino acids.

The rearrangement uses TRBV15 and TRBJ2-3; D possibly corresponds to TRBD2 (5 bases). The CDR3 consists of 12 residues. V was pared by 7 bases and J by 6 bases, with 11 bases between. CDR1 and CDR2 from the germline V gene are LNHNV and YYDKDF (reference sequence). CDR3 sequence: CATNSRGDTQYF. CDR3 coding DNA: TGTGCCACCAACTCGAGAGGGGATACGCAGTATTTT.

The genes are TRBV12-3 or TRBV12-4 and TRBJ1-2, with D perhaps TRBD1 (5 bases). The V end was cut by 7 bases, the J end by 2 bases, with 11 bases between. This CDR3 is 13 amino acids long. CDR3 region: CASNRQMNYGYTF. The CDR3 bases are TGTGCCAGCAACAGACAGATGAACTATGGCTACACCTTC.

The chain employs TRBV29-1 and TRBJ2-1, with TRBD1 matching 7 bases. The CDR3 is made up of 13 amino acids. Trimming cost V 6 bases and J 8 bases; bases outside gene matches: 10. Germline V CDR1 and CDR2: SQVTM, ANQGSEA. For the CDR3, the DNA is TGCAGCGTCGGAAGACAGGGTGACGATGAGCAGTTCTTC. Residues: CSVGRQGDDEQFF.

This chain uses TRBV2 with TRBJ2-7; D might be TRBD1 (5 bases). Per germline, CDR1 SNHLY and CDR2 FYNNEI. Trimming stripped 8 bases from V and 7 bases from J, with 12 bases between. This CDR3 has 11 residues. CDR3 region: CASSEGEEQYF. The CDR3 region has the DNA TGTGCCAGCTCCGAAGGGGAAGAGCAGTACTTC.

A single count supports this clone. The rearrangement uses TRBV5-4 and TRBJ1-2; D not certain. The CDR3 loop spans 14 amino acids. Germline V CDR1 and CDR2: SGHNT, YYREEE (reference sequence). The V and J ends lost 0 bases and 6 bases respectively, with 12 bases between them. The CDR3 region has the DNA TGTGCCAGCAGCTTGGAGGCGGGAACCCATGGCTACACCTTC. It yields the protein CASSLEAGTHGYTF.

The J gene is TRBJ2-5, the V gene TRBV5-1; TRBD2 agrees at 12 bases. The length of the CDR3 is 17 residues. Per germline, CDR1 SGHRS and CDR2 YFSETQ. J was trimmed by 1 base and V by 2 bases; bases with no gene match: 6. CDR3 sequence: CASSLSLAGGPQETQYF. For the CDR3, the DNA is TGCGCCAGCAGCTTAAGTCTAGCGGGAGGGCCCCAAGAGACCCAGTACTTC.

This chain connects TRBV7-2 to TRBJ1-5; the D gene is possibly TRBD1 (6 bases). Trimming removed 5 bases from V and 6 bases from J, with 11 bases in between. There are 13 residues in the CDR3. Germline V lookup: CDR1 SGHTA, CDR2 FQGNSA. CDR3 sequence reads: CASSNRVGQPQHF. The CDR3 bases are TGTGCCAGCAGCAACAGGGTAGGTCAGCCCCAGCATTTT.

The chain links TRBV5-1 to TRBJ2-7; 7 positions match TRBD2. This CDR3 has 13 amino acids. The germline gives CDR1 SGHRS, CDR2 YFSETQ. Trimming cost V 0 bases and J 5 bases; bases outside gene matches: 2. The CDR3 nucleotides read TGCGCCAGCAGCTTGGAGCGGGGTAACGAGCAGTACTTC. It yields the protein CASSLERGNEQYF.

This clone was detected only once. This rearrangement joins TRBV5-1 to TRBJ1-2; perhaps TRBD1 as D (6 bases). In germline, CDR1 is SGHRS, CDR2 YFSETQ. This CDR3 region has 13 residues. The V and J ends lost 3 bases and 5 bases respectively, with 11 bases between them. In nucleotides, the CDR3 is TGCGCCAGCAGCTCCAGGGGTGGGTATGGCTACACCTTC. Its protein is CASSSRGGYGYTF.

The V gene is TRBV27, the J gene TRBJ1-2; D ambiguous. The CDR3 runs to 11 residues. Germline loops: CDR1 MNHEY, CDR2 SMNVEV (reference sequence). Trimming took 8 bases from V and 8 from J, leaving 12 bases between them. In nucleotides, the CDR3 is TGTGCCAGCCTCTTTCGGGGAGGCTACACCTTC. Its protein is CASLFRGGYTF.

This chain uses TRBV5-1 with TRBJ2-2; a weak D match, TRBD2 (5 bases). Per germline, CDR1 SGHRS and CDR2 YFSETQ. V was trimmed by 4 bases and J by 2 bases, leaving 6 bases between them. This CDR3 has 13 residues. The CDR3 protein is CASSPGNTGELFF. CDR3 nucleotides: TGCGCCAGCAGCCCGGGAAACACCGGGGAGCTGTTTTTT.